These 6 T cell receptor beta chains originate from one sample sequenced in a study of blood T cell repertoires in COVID-19 (dated by TCRdb to 2018 to 2021). The library was made by the immunoSEQ multiplex PCR assay. Drawn from immuneACCESS, this table holds only the in-frame rearrangements with V and J called that TCRdb kept. Clones are partly lost; checked studies trace under half to an unresolved V gene and leave the rest unexplained. This sample is represented by about 240,000 clones; around 83% of them were singletons. The ten biggest clones cover 3.4% of the sample. The sequencing input was peripheral blood. The receptors stem from a woman between 18 and 30 years old with acute or convalescent COVID-19.

V gene TRBV12-5 combines with J gene TRBJ1-1, with 11 positions matching TRBD1. The germline gives CDR1 LGHNT, CDR2 FRNRAP. The V and J ends lost 3 bases and 4 bases, in that order; junction bases with no gene match: 16. The CDR3 totals 19 residues. The CDR3 spells CASGFSGTGGFGSVTEAFF. The DNA of the CDR3 is TGTGCTAGTGGTTTTTCCGGGACAGGGGGTTTCGGGTCCGTCACTGAAGCTTTCTTT.

J is TRBJ1-1 and V is TRBV27, with a tentative D call TRBD1 (5 bases). Germline V gene sequence: CDR1 MNHEY, CDR2 SMNVEV (reference sequence). CDR3 size: 15 residues. Trimming removed 2 bases from V and 1 base from J, with 11 bases in between. CDR3 protein: CASSLGPGPNTEAFF. The CDR3 DNA sequence: TGTGCCAGCAGTTTAGGGCCAGGGCCGAACACTGAAGCTTTCTTT.

This clone came up a few times. J is TRBJ1-1 and V is TRBV7-9; 9 positions agree with TRBD1. The CDR3 spans 15 residues. CDR1 SEHNR and CDR2 FQNEAQ come from the germline V gene (reference sequence). V dropped 4 bases and J dropped 1; count of bases not matched to a gene: 4. CDR3 residues: CASSSPGQGNTEAFF. CDR3 nucleotides: TGTGCCAGCAGCTCTCCGGGACAGGGGAACACTGAAGCTTTCTTT.

This clone was counted a single time. The chain employs TRBV4-1 and TRBJ2-3, with TRBD2 matching over 14 bases. Germline assignment: CDR1 MGHRA and CDR2 YSYEKL. V shed 6 bases and J 0 bases; nucleotides not matched to a gene: 8. The CDR3 totals 18 residues. CDR3 DNA sequence: TGCGCCAGCAGTCAGGGACTAGCGGGAGTTGTAAGCACAGATACGCAGTATTTT. This translates into CASSQGLAGVVSTDTQYF.

This chain links TRBV4-3 with TRBJ1-2, with 8 bases lining up with TRBD1. The CDR3 runs to 16 residues. Germline CDR1 reads LGHNA; CDR2 reads YSLEER. Losses at the gene ends were 0 bases for V and 5 bases for J; bases not matched to a gene: 8. This CDR3 reads CASSQEVGQGWYGYTF. CDR3 DNA: TGCGCCAGCAGCCAAGAGGTCGGACAGGGCTGGTATGGCTACACCTTC.

The genes are TRBV4-3 and TRBJ1-3, with TRBD1 as a possible D gene (6 bases). Germline V gene sequence: CDR1 LGHNA, CDR2 YSLEER. V was shortened by 1 base and J by 2 bases, with 9 bases between the two germline ends. CDR3 length equals 15 residues. CDR3 DNA sequence: TGCGCCAGCAGCCAAGCCCCAGGGGCTGGAAACACCATATATTTT. Amino acid sequence: CASSQAPGAGNTIYF.